Below, 25 T cell receptor beta chains from the same sample are listed, as sequenced in a study of TIL therapy for anti-PD-1-resistant metastatic lung cancer. Time point described: pre-treatment sample, taken before nivolumab and TIL therapy. Sequencing used immunoSEQ v3. Profiled with immunoSEQ multiplex PCR; TCRdb holds only in-frame clones, not every one. The table has more than 35,000 clones, roughly 70% seen once. Sequences were derived from blood, sampled at baseline. The receptors come from a person between 30 and 80 years old with non-small cell lung cancer.

V is TRBV27 and J is TRBJ2-7; 7 bases agree with TRBD1. CDR3 length: 14 amino acids. Germline trimming cut 8 bases from V and 2 bases from J; bases unmatched to any gene: 9. Germline V gene sequence: CDR1 MNHEY, CDR2 SMNVEV (reference sequence). CDR3 amino acids: CASGTDRDAYEQYF. In DNA form, the CDR3 reads TGTGCCAGCGGGACCGACAGGGACGCCTACGAGCAGTACTTC.

This CDR3 is CASSYRDRGSEAFF. Here the CDR3 DNA reads TGTGCCAGCAGTTACCGGGACAGGGGGTCTGAAGCTTTCTTT. The chain combines TRBV27 with TRBJ1-1; the match to TRBD1 covers 11 bases. CDR3 length equals 14 residues. The V gene's germline CDR1 is MNHEY and CDR2 SMNVEV (reference sequence). Losses at the gene ends were 4 bases for V and 6 bases for J; bases not matched to a gene: 4.

This clone appeared once. The rearrangement joins TRBV7-2 to TRBJ2-1, with 15 bases that match TRBD2. V lost 0 bases to trimming and J lost 10 bases; unmatched junction nucleotides: 1. Germline V gene data show CDR1 as SGHTA and CDR2 as FQGNSA. This CDR3 has 15 residues. The CDR3 DNA reads TGTGCCAGCAGCTTAGCCGGGACTAGCGGGAGGGAGCAGTTCTTC. This gives the protein CASSLAGTSGREQFF.

This clone was picked up a small number of times. V gene TRBV7-9 combines with J gene TRBJ1-1; D not resolved. Germline CDR1 and CDR2: SEHNR and FQNEAQ (reference sequence). The CDR3 spans 14 residues. The V gene lost 3 bases and the J gene lost 7 bases, with 15 bases spanning the gap. CDR3 nucleotide sequence: TGTGCCAGCAGCTTGGTTTCAGGTGGCTATGAAGCTTTCTTT. Amino acids: CASSLVSGGYEAFF. The variable domain in full, with the rest retrieved from reference TRBV7-9 and TRBJ1-1, is DTGVSQNPRHKITKRGQNVTFRCDPISEHNRLYWYRQTLGQGPEFLTYFQNEAQLEKSRLLSDRFSAERPKGSFSTLEIQRTEQGDSAMYLCASSLVSGGYEAFFGQGTRLTVV.

The V gene is TRBV5-4, the J gene TRBJ2-3; D is uncertain. Trimming took off 2 bases at V and 0 bases at J, with 10 bases between the two ends. There are 15 residues in the CDR3. Per the germline V gene, CDR1 is SGHNT and CDR2 is YYREEE (reference sequence). CDR3 loop: CASSFPRSSTDTQYF. CDR3 nucleotide sequence: TGTGCCAGCAGCTTCCCCAGATCGAGCACAGATACGCAGTATTTT.

The chain employs TRBV5-4 and TRBJ2-3, with 14 nucleotides matching TRBD2. Germline values: CDR1 SGHNT, CDR2 YYREEE (reference sequence). The J segment lost 4 bases and the V segment lost 3 bases, leaving 4 bases of the junction unmatched. There are 16 residues in the CDR3. The CDR3 nucleotides are TGTGCCAGCAGCTCGACTAGCGGGAGGGCCCCAGATACGCAGTATTTT. Its translation is CASSSTSGRAPDTQYF.

The V call is TRBV4-2, the J call TRBJ2-2; 7 positions agree with TRBD2. Per germline, CDR1 LGHNA and CDR2 YNFKEQ. The CDR3 extends over 16 amino acids. V lost 4 bases, J lost 3 bases, and 8 bases stayed unmatched. The CDR3 bases are TGTGCCAGCAGCCGCGTGGGAGGGAGTGACACCGGGGAGCTGTTTTTT. Its translation: CASSRVGGSDTGELFF.

The chain carries TRBV15 and TRBJ2-1, with D perhaps being TRBD1 or TRBD2 (5 bases each). Germline CDR1 and CDR2: LNHNV and YYDKDF (reference sequence). V lost 3 bases and J lost 7, with 10 bases in between. The CDR3 totals 13 residues. CDR3 bases: TGTGCCACCAGCAGTACAGGCGGGAATGAGCAGTTCTTC. Its translation: CATSSTGGNEQFF.

This clone has a handful of counts. V usage is TRBV15 and J usage is TRBJ1-6; perhaps TRBD1 as D (6 bases). CDR1 and CDR2 from the germline V gene are LNHNV and YYDKDF (reference sequence). Trimming pared 0 bases from V and 9 bases from J, leaving 18 bases between. The CDR3 is 17 residues long. This CDR3 reads CATSRERSGGFTSPLHF. The CDR3 bases are TGTGCCACCAGCAGAGAACGGTCTGGGGGCTTTACTTCACCCCTCCACTTT.

This rearrangement joins TRBV25-1 to TRBJ1-2, with D tentatively TRBD1 (6 bases). The CDR3 runs to 12 residues. Germline loops: CDR1 MGHDK, CDR2 SYGVNS. V lost 6 bases and J 8 bases, leaving 13 bases between the germline ends. CDR3 DNA sequence: TGTGCCAGCAGCACAGGGCAACGGGGCTACACCTTC. Protein sequence: CASSTGQRGYTF.

The V and J genes are TRBV7-3 and TRBJ2-1, with D perhaps given as TRBD1 or TRBD2 (6 bases each). Trimming shortened V by 3 bases and J by 4 bases, and 10 bases separated the two germline ends. Germline-derived CDR1 and CDR2 are SGHTA and FQGTGA. CDR3 length equals 14 residues. The CDR3, as DNA: TGTGCCAGCAGCTTCGAGGGGGGTTACAATGAGCAGTTCTTC. Translating gives CASSFEGGYNEQFF. Full variable domain (remainder filled in from reference TRBV7-3 and TRBJ2-1): GAGVSQTPSNKVTEKGKYVELRCDPISGHTALYWYRQSLGQGPEFLIYFQGTGAADDSGLPNDRFFAVRPEGSVSTLKIQRTERGDSAVYLCASSFEGGYNEQFFGPGTRLTVL.

This clone came up once. The V call is TRBV6-6, the J call TRBJ1-1; TRBD1 might be the D (6 bases). The germline V and J ends were trimmed by 0 bases and 6 bases, with 11 bases remaining between them. Germline CDR1 reads MNHNY; CDR2 reads SVGAGI (reference sequence). This CDR3 region has 14 residues. The CDR3 nucleotides read TGTGCCAGCAGTTACTCGTCCAGGGGCTCTGAAGCTTTCTTT. The encoded protein is CASSYSSRGSEAFF.

About this clone itself: The junction does not match germline at one end; this may be a read error. The chain joins TRBV10-3 to TRBJ2-7, with D perhaps given as TRBD1 or TRBD2 (5 bases each). The CDR3 loop spans 11 amino acids. Germline CDR1 is ENHRY and CDR2 is SYGVKD. CDR3 in amino acids: CVIRDDYEQYF. For the CDR3, the DNA is TGTGTCATCAGGGACGACTACGAGCAGTACTTC.

The chain links TRBV20-1 to TRBJ1-2; D remains ambiguous. This CDR3 region has 10 residues. Germline V CDR1 and CDR2: DFQATT, SNEGSKA (reference sequence). The V end lost 6 bases, the J end lost 5 bases, and 7 bases lay between the germline ends. The CDR3 region is CSAPQYGYTF. The CDR3 bases are TGCAGTGCGCCTCAATATGGCTACACCTTC.

This clone was found a few times. The chain is built from TRBV6-5 and TRBJ1-1, with TRBD1 as a possible D gene (6 bases). V gave up 5 bases and J gave up 3 bases, with 10 bases separating them. Germline-derived CDR1 and CDR2 are MNHEY and SVGAGI. CDR3 size: 13 residues. CDR3 in amino acids: CASSHREDTEAFF. CDR3 in DNA: TGTGCCAGCAGTCACAGGGAGGACACTGAAGCTTTCTTT.

The rearrangement joins TRBV30 to TRBJ1-2; perhaps TRBD1 as D (6 bases). The CDR3 runs 14 residues. Germline CDR1 is GTSNPN and CDR2 is SVGIG (reference sequence). The germline V and J ends were trimmed by 4 bases and 5 bases, with 17 bases remaining between them. The chain's CDR3 is CAWNQGWGKYGYTF. CDR3 bases: TGTGCCTGGAACCAGGGGTGGGGGAAATATGGCTACACCTTC.

CDR3 sequence reads: CASTQTTTGSYTF. The CDR3 DNA sequence: TGTGCCAGCACCCAAACCACAACTGGGAGCTACACCTTC. The chain has TRBV7-9 and TRBJ1-2, with unresolved D. Trimming left V 7 bases short and J 9 bases short, with 18 bases between. The CDR3 has 13 residues. Germline CDR1 SEHNR, CDR2 FQNEAQ (reference sequence).

J is TRBJ2-5 and V is TRBV2; tentatively, D is TRBD1 or TRBD2 (7 bases each). The CDR3 loop spans 15 amino acids. Germline V CDR1 and CDR2: SNHLY, FYNNEI. Trimming shortened V by 6 bases and J by 4 bases, and 18 bases separated the two germline ends. CDR3 residues: CASSQGTAGRETQYF. The CDR3 DNA is TGTGCCAGCAGCCAAGGGACAGCGGGGCGAGAGACCCAGTACTTC.

The chain carries TRBV4-2 and TRBJ2-3; 10 bases align to TRBD1. CDR3 length equals 17 residues. V shed 1 base and J 7 bases; nucleotides not matched to a gene: 11. Germline CDR1 and CDR2: LGHNA and YNFKEQ. CDR3 coding DNA: TGTGCCAGCAGCCAAGGATCGGGACAGGGGAGCTTGAATACGCAGTATTTT. This sequence encodes CASSQGSGQGSLNTQYF.

This sequence joins TRBV27 and TRBJ1-4; 7 bases line up with TRBD1. The CDR3 is 15 residues long. V shed 4 bases and J 5 bases; nucleotides not matched to a gene: 7. Germline assignment: CDR1 MNHEY and CDR2 SMNVEV (reference sequence). CDR3 loop: CASSSPGQPNEKLFF. As DNA, the CDR3 is TGTGCCAGCAGTTCCCCGGGACAGCCGAATGAAAAACTGTTTTTT.

The V gene is TRBV11-1, the J gene TRBJ2-7; D gene unclear. Germline V CDR1 and CDR2: SGHAT, FQDESV (reference sequence). The CDR3 contains 14 residues. Trimming took off 2 bases at V and 6 bases at J, with 14 bases between the two ends. The CDR3 region is CASSLQDPDAEQYF. For the CDR3, the DNA is TGTGCCAGCAGCTTACAGGATCCGGACGCCGAGCAGTACTTC. The full variable domain, its missing parts supplied by reference TRBV11-1 and TRBJ2-7, is EAEVAQSPRYKITEKSQAVAFWCDPISGHATLYWYRQILGQGPELLVQFQDESVVDDSQLPKDRFSAERLKGVDSTLKIQPAELGDSAMYLCASSLQDPDAEQYFGPGTRLTVT.

Of note for this clone: Its ends do not fully match the called genes, so a read error is possible. The chain couples TRBV5-1 to TRBJ2-1; TRBD2 matches 7 bases. From germline, CDR1 is SGHRS and CDR2 YFSETQ. The CDR3 consists of 15 residues. The CDR3 nucleotides read TGCGCCAGCAACTTGGATGGGACTACCTACAATGAGCAGTTCTTC. Translating it yields CASNLDGTTYNEQFF.

This clone was recorded a few times. J is TRBJ1-1 and V is TRBV19, with a tentative D call TRBD1 (5 bases). Germline assignment: CDR1 LNHDA and CDR2 SQIVND (reference sequence). The CDR3 is 12 amino acids. V was shortened by 9 bases and J by 11 bases, with 19 bases between the two germline ends. CDR3 sequence: CASTTTFGAAFF. In DNA form, the CDR3 reads TGTGCCAGCACGACTACTTTTGGGGCGGCTTTCTTT.

The rearrangement links TRBV2 to TRBJ1-2; D unresolved. Germline CDR1 is SNHLY and CDR2 is FYNNEI. The CDR3 has 13 amino acids. The V gene lost 10 bases and the J gene lost 4 bases, with 16 bases spanning the gap. The CDR3 protein is CATLPGRGYGYTF. The CDR3 DNA reads as TGTGCCACCCTCCCTGGGAGAGGCTATGGCTACACCTTC.

This clone was seen a single time. This rearrangement joins TRBV9 to TRBJ2-1; TRBD1 might be the D (6 bases). CDR1 and CDR2 (germline): SGDLS, YYNGEE. Deletions cut 7 bases from V and 0 bases from J, with 14 bases between. The CDR3 has 15 amino acids. CDR3 sequence (DNA): TGTGCCAGCTCGGCAAGGGGGAGCTCCTACAATGAGCAGTTCTTC. Protein product: CASSARGSSYNEQFF.